Listed below are T cell receptor beta chains from one sample, sequenced in a study of blood T cell repertoires in COVID-19. Produced via immunoSEQ multiplex PCR; TCRdb's table is partial and in-frame only. The sample holds under 200,000 clones; 80% to 95% are singletons and the top ten take 0.5% to 0.65%. The sequencing sample was made of peripheral blood. These receptors came from a man between 50 and 59 years old with acute or convalescent COVID-19. Both conserved end residues are part of each CDR3. Fields, in order: clone size, J gene, D gene, V gene, CDR3 DNA, CDR3 protein. A D gene is named only where the DNA matches it firmly. Size is stated for part of the rows, as once, few or many counts, or as a class when the clone is expanded.

>-|TRBJ1-2|TRBD1|TRBV28
TGTGCCAGCATCACAGGGGGCCACTATGGCTACACCTTC
CASITGGHYGYTF
>-|TRBJ1-1|-|TRBV7-2
TGTGCCAGCAGCCCGACACTGAACACTGAAGCTTTCTTT
CASSPTLNTEAFF
>-|TRBJ2-5|TRBD2|TRBV9
TGTGCCAGCAGCGCTTCCCAGCGGGAGCGGGAAGGAGAGACCCAGTACTTC
CASSASQREREGETQYF
>-|TRBJ2-7|TRBD1|TRBV7-8
TGTGCCAGCAACTTAGAGGGGACAGGGGGCTACGAGCAGTACTTC
CASNLEGTGGYEQYF
>-|TRBJ2-5|-|TRBV7-2
TGTGCCAGCAGCTTGCTTCTAGCGGAGACCCAGTACTTC
CASSLLLAETQYF
>once|TRBJ2-1|TRBD1|TRBV7-3
TGTGCCAGCAGCCACCGGGACAGGGAGTTTGATGAGCAGTTCTTC
CASSHRDREFDEQFF
>-|TRBJ1-2|-|TRBV6-5
TGTGCCAGCAGTTACTCGAAGGAGTCCCTAGGCTACACCTTC
CASSYSKESLGYTF
>-|TRBJ1-3|-|TRBV28
TGTGCCAGCAGTTTGGGGGGGCAGAGTGGAAACACCATATATTTT
CASSLGGQSGNTIYF
>-|TRBJ1-4|-|TRBV19
TGTGCCAGTAGTAGAGCAGGAGGTGAAAAACTGTTTTTT
CASSRAGGEKLFF
>-|TRBJ1-2|-|TRBV28
TGTGCCAGCATCGAGAGAGGAGTTTTTAAGGACTATGGCTACACCTTC
CASIERGVFKDYGYTF
>-|TRBJ2-1|TRBD1|TRBV11-3
TGTGCCAGCTCACAGGGGCCAAATACCTACAATGAGCAGTTCTTC
CASSQGPNTYNEQFF
>once|TRBJ1-6|-|TRBV27
TGTGCCAGCACCTTCGCCGAGACAGGAACCTCACCCCTCCACTTT
CASTFAETGTSPLHF
>-|TRBJ1-4|-|TRBV25-1
TGTGCCAGCACTGTGTCTCTCCCAACTAATGAAAAACTGTTTTTT
CASTVSLPTNEKLFF
>once|TRBJ1-2|-|TRBV24-1
TGTGCCACCAGTCAGGGTTGGGGCTACACCTTC
CATSQGWGYTF
>once|TRBJ1-3|-|TRBV7-2
TGTGCCAGCAGCTTACCAGGGTCTGGAAACACCATATATTTT
CASSLPGSGNTIYF
>-|TRBJ1-5|TRBD1|TRBV18
TGTGCCAGCTCCGGGACAGGGCAGGGGCAGCCCCAGCATTTT
CASSGTGQGQPQHF
>-|TRBJ1-6|TRBD1|TRBV7-2
TGTGCCAGCAGTCAACCAGGGGGCGCTTACTCACCCCTCCACTTT
CASSQPGGAYSPLHF
>-|TRBJ2-3|-|TRBV6-5
TGTGCCAGCAGTAACACAGGGTCTATGACAGATACGCAGTATTTT
CASSNTGSMTDTQYF
>-|TRBJ1-5|-|TRBV2
TGTGCCAGCAGTGACCTACAGCGCAATCAGCCCCAGCATTTT
CASSDLQRNQPQHF